This TCR beta chain was identified during a study of T cells in Graves' hyperthyroidism and ophthalmopathy (dated by TCRdb to between 2017 and 2020). Notes on the research overall: Peripheral blood samples were taken at the time of initial diagnosis, prior to any treatment. Once sampling was done, hyperthyroidism patients were given methimazole at a starting dose of 30 mg daily, whereas ophthalmopathy patients were given high-dose intravenous methylprednisolone. The roughly 100 discovery patients were randomly divided into training and test sets at a 7:3 ratio. In about 6 Graves' hyperthyroidism patients, the study also compared T-cell repertoires from thyroid tissue with T-cell repertoires from blood. An independent validation cohort of around 19 hyperthyroidism patients and 17 patients who later progressed to ophthalmopathy tested prospective prediction of ophthalmopathy. A discovery cohort of about a hundred patients, roughly 40 with Graves' ophthalmopathy and approximately 57 with stable Graves' hyperthyroidism, was used to find distinguishing TCR V-J signatures. According to the paper, TCR Vbeta CDR3 sequencing was carried out on more than 120 peripheral blood samples, which came from more than 40 ophthalmopathy, some 73 hyperthyroidism and roughly 17 progressor patients.

A distance of 13 bases separates the germline ends of V and J, which lose 3 bases and 5 bases respectively. According to the germline V gene (reference sequence), CDR1 reads SGHAT and CDR2 reads FQDESV. The CDR3 contains 14 residues, cysteine and phenylalanine counted. Only the CDR3 portion is preserved as DNA: 42 bases, with reading frame beginning at the first base. Findings and caveats that apply to the study as a whole: In cross-validation, a model built on a 13 V-J signature told ophthalmopathy apart from stable hyperthyroidism with 85% to 90% sensitivity and approximately 81% specificity, and in testing the same model reached 80%/75%. Most expanded thyroid clonotypes (frequency above 0.001) were also found in blood, which suggests that blood repertoires may mirror thyroid immune responses. Sample size was not statistically predetermined, and blinding of investigators to group allocation was not performed. In validation, progression to ophthalmopathy was predicted by the model with 70.59% sensitivity and nearly 75% specificity, a median of approximately 6.5 months before onset.

Ophthalmopathy patients had moderately to severely active disease, Clinical Activity Score of at least 3, NOSPECS grade of at least 4, and duration under 3 months. The study excluded patients with uncontrolled infections, other autoimmune diseases, pregnancy or lactation. Clinical symptoms, serum thyroxine and TRAb, thyroid ultrasound, and orbital computed tomography formed the basis for the diagnoses. Ficoll-Paque density gradient centrifugation was used to isolate PBMCs from around 10 ml of fresh peripheral blood. Total RNA was extracted using Trizol reagent, and RNA quality was assessed on an Agilent 2100 Bioanalyzer. The TCR beta CDR3 regions were amplified from RNA transcripts. The first round of RT-PCR for the TCR CDR3 was performed with the HTBI primer set and the Qiagen OneStep RT-PCR kit. A second multiplex PCR round built the libraries, followed by size selection and purification. The libraries were sequenced on an Illumina HiSeq2000 using paired-end 100 bp reads. The published analysis was carried out like this. SOAPnuke was used to process the raw data, with reads discarded if the reads contained adapters or uncalled bases, had a mean Phred below 15, or lacked an exact constant-primer or identifier match. High-quality paired reads were merged using COPE v1.2.5, and each unique nucleotide sequence was defined as a clonotype. MiTCR v1.1 was used to align the clonotypes against IMGT TRBV, TRBD and TRBJ reference segments. Analysis was restricted to V-J combinations with a frequency above 0.0001, which covered roughly 99% of repertoires. A TCS score was defined as the ratio of F50 (clonal expansion) to E x V (chaos), with BLOSUM62-based TCRdist applied between CDR3 peptides within each V-J. Welch's t-statistics and random forest reduced 500 to 650 V-J features to under 15, which were used in a naive Bayes classifier (R e1071). The similarity between thyroid and blood repertoires was quantified using the Morisita-Horn index. TCRdb ran its own pipeline on the public reads, namely fastp trimming at Q25 and MiXCR clone calling, and kept in-frame beta chains. A single entry per CDR3 protein holds the most common genes and DNA from its merged rows. V and J calls and clone size were set by TCRdb, not the authors. Here the sample has fewer than 750,000 distinct CDR3 sequences; approximately 15% occur a single time. 3.5% to 4.5% of the sample belongs to the ten largest clones.

Ten or more counts support this clonotype. Its antigen specificity is not known. Base qualities are not recorded, but no much larger clone differs from it by a single base. The sequence came from a woman aged 40-49 years with Graves' ophthalmopathy. The sequencing input was blood. The chain is encoded by TRBV11-1 joined to TRBJ1-1; the D gene is possibly TRBD1, with 6 bases matching. The CDR3 loop reads CASSFSRGETEAFF. In nucleotide form, the sequence is TGTGCCAGCAGCTTTTCCAGGGGTGAGACTGAAGCTTTCTTT.